This is a list of T cell receptor beta chains from one sample in a study of T cell repertoires in cytomegalovirus infection. Each CDR3 protein is one row after TCRdb ran MiXCR on the reads. The sample includes fewer than 950,000 distinct CDR3 sequences, approximately 30% seen only once; the top ten take roughly an eighth. These receptors lack a known antigen. Here the sequenced sample was cultured CD8+ T cells from PBMCs, taken from culture after CMV antigen stimulation. The receptors were sampled from a human donor in good health (CMV status not recorded). Some clones in this sample may be carry-over from other donors' samples. The CDR3 runs from the conserved cysteine through the conserved F or W. The D gene is left open where the match is weak. Part of the rows lack a size; the others show once, few, many or a class for expanded clones.

cdr3_aa	cdr3_nt	clone_size	v_call	j_call	d_call
CASTPDRHETQYF	TGTGCCAGCACCCCGGACAGGCATGAGACCCAGTACTTC	.	TRBV7-6	TRBJ2-5	TRBD1
CASNPTGNYEQYF	TGCGCCAGCAACCCGACAGGGAACTACGAGCAGTACTTC	.	TRBV5-1	TRBJ2-7	TRBD1
CASSYGGGYTGELFF	TGTGCCAGCAGTTACGGGGGGGGGTACACCGGGGAGCTGTTTTTT	.	TRBV6-1	TRBJ2-2	TRBD2
CASSYSAVRNTEAFF	TGTGCCAGCAGTTACTCGGCAGTAAGGAACACTGAAGCTTTCTTT	.	TRBV6-5	TRBJ1-1	.
CASSLTSEGPIPYNEQFF	TGTGCCAGCAGTTTAACTTCGGAGGGTCCAATCCCCTACAATGAGCAGTTCTTC	.	TRBV27	TRBJ2-1	.
CASSLGTARINYGYTF	TGTGCCAGCAGCTTAGGGACAGCCCGAATCAACTATGGCTACACCTTC	few	TRBV7-9	TRBJ1-2	.
CASSYTGTSKNEQFF	TGTGCCAGCAGCTATACCGGGACTAGCAAAAATGAGCAGTTCTTC	many	TRBV7-6	TRBJ2-1	TRBD2
CASSVRQFWEDEQFF	TGTGCCAGCAGCGTTCGACAGTTTTGGGAGGATGAGCAGTTCTTC	few	TRBV9	TRBJ2-1	.
CASSETRLAGDEQYF	TGTGCCAGCAGTGAGACCCGACTAGCGGGGGACGAGCAGTACTTC	.	TRBV2	TRBJ2-7	TRBD2
CSVEDRDYGYAF	TGCAGCGTTGAGGACAGGGACTATGGCTACGCCTTC	.	TRBV29-1	TRBJ1-2	TRBD1
CSARDQTLAEQYF	TGCAGTGCTAGAGATCAGACCCTCGCCGAGCAGTACTTC	.	TRBV20-1	TRBJ2-7	.
CASSLVQDRGYTF	TGTGCCAGCAGCTTGGTACAGGATCGGGGCTACACCTTC	.	TRBV5-4	TRBJ1-2	.
CASSLSRAHQPQHF	TGTGCCAGCAGTTTAAGTAGGGCCCATCAGCCCCAGCATTTT	.	TRBV27	TRBJ1-5	.
CASSPQGAKNYGYTF	TGTGCCAGCAGCCCACAGGGGGCTAAGAACTATGGCTACACCTTC	many	TRBV7-9	TRBJ1-2	TRBD1
CASSPGTDLATNEKLFF	TGTGCCAGCAGCCCTGGGACAGATCTAGCAACTAATGAAAAACTGTTTTTT	few	TRBV7-6	TRBJ1-4	TRBD1
CASSVPQGAEAFF	TGTGCCAGCAGCGTCCCCCAGGGGGCTGAAGCTTTCTTT	.	TRBV9	TRBJ1-1	TRBD1
CASSLGDSGLYSNQPQHF	TGTGCCAGCAGCTTAGGGGACTCGGGCCTATATAGCAATCAGCCCCAGCATTTT	few	TRBV7-2	TRBJ1-5	.
CASSAFEANNEQFF	TGCGCCAGCAGCGCGTTCGAGGCCAACAATGAGCAGTTCTTC	once	TRBV5-1	TRBJ2-1	.
CASSPNQGFQTEAFF	TGTGCCAGCAGCCCTAACCAGGGATTTCAGACTGAAGCTTTCTTT	.	TRBV5-4	TRBJ1-1	.
CASSPGDTMAQPQHF	TGTGCCAGCAGCCCCGGGGACACCATGGCTCAGCCCCAGCATTTT	.	TRBV7-9	TRBJ1-5	.
CASSEGAGASYNEQFF	TGTGCCAGCAGTGAAGGGGCGGGGGCCTCCTACAATGAGCAGTTCTTC	.	TRBV2	TRBJ2-1	.
CASSYSIATQETQYF	TGTGCCAGCAGTTACTCGATAGCGACCCAAGAGACCCAGTACTTC	few	TRBV6-2/TRBV6-3	TRBJ2-5	.
CASTNRDRGREGYTF	TGTGCCAGCACCAATAGGGACAGGGGGCGGGAAGGCTACACCTTC	.	TRBV12-3/TRBV12-4	TRBJ1-2	TRBD1
CASSIIAGGVGNEQFF	TGTGCCAGCAGTATTATAGCGGGGGGGGTAGGGAATGAGCAGTTCTTC	.	TRBV27	TRBJ2-1	TRBD2
CASAVGSPLHF	TGTGCCAGCGCGGTAGGTTCACCCCTCCACTTT	few	TRBV6-2/TRBV6-3	TRBJ1-6	.
CASSTSPWTSGGPGETQYF	TGTGCCAGCAGCACATCCCCCTGGACTAGCGGGGGCCCGGGGGAGACCCAGTACTTC	.	TRBV7-9	TRBJ2-5	TRBD2
CASRGTERGDTGELFF	TGTGCCAGCAGGGGGACAGAGAGGGGGGACACCGGGGAGCTGTTTTTT	.	TRBV6-2/TRBV6-3	TRBJ2-2	.
CASSLPGTKTYNEQFF	TGTGCCAGCAGCTTACCGGGGACAAAGACCTACAATGAGCAGTTCTTC	many	TRBV7-2	TRBJ2-1	.
CASSVAFGLLQDTQYF	TGTGCCAGCAGCGTAGCCTTCGGGCTACTGCAGGATACGCAGTATTTT	few	TRBV9	TRBJ2-3	.
CASSPTPYHNEQFF	TGTGCCAGCAGTCCGACCCCCTATCACAATGAGCAGTTCTTC	.	TRBV12-3/TRBV12-4	TRBJ2-1	.
CASSDSIAPDTQYF	TGTGCCAGCAGTGACTCGATTGCGCCAGATACGCAGTATTTT	.	TRBV6-4	TRBJ2-3	.
CASTVQGPGGYTF	TGTGCCAGCACCGTACAGGGGCCGGGAGGCTACACCTTC	.	TRBV5-5	TRBJ1-2	TRBD1
CASSLESGGIAKNIQYF	TGTGCCAGCAGCTTAGAATCCGGGGGCATAGCCAAAAACATTCAGTACTTC	many	TRBV7-8	TRBJ2-4	.
CASSSVGGAGQPQHF	TGTGCCAGCAGTTCCGTTGGGGGAGCGGGTCAGCCCCAGCATTTT	.	TRBV6-1	TRBJ1-5	.
CASLTGGGGGGGELFF	TGTGCCAGCCTAACCGGCGGCGGGGGGGGAGGCGGGGAGCTGTTTTTT	.	TRBV6-5	TRBJ2-2	TRBD2
CASSLWDSGVLGEQLF	TGTGCCAGCAGCTTATGGGATAGCGGGGTCTTGGGTGAGCAGCTCTTC	.	TRBV7-8	TRBJ2-1	TRBD2
CASSSSFLAGEGNEQFF	TGTGCCAGCAGCTCTTCTTTTCTAGCGGGGGAGGGCAATGAGCAGTTCTTC	few	TRBV7-8	TRBJ2-1	TRBD2
CVSSLARAYQRPSEQYF	TGTGTCAGCAGCTTAGCCAGGGCCTACCAAAGGCCCTCCGAGCAGTACTTC	.	TRBV7-6	TRBJ2-7	.
CASSNGQGPYYEQYF	TGTGCCAGCAGCAATGGACAGGGGCCATACTACGAGCAGTACTTC	few	TRBV7-6	TRBJ2-7	TRBD1
CASRASRDSPSNEQFF	TGCGCCAGCAGAGCTTCAAGGGACAGCCCATCAAATGAGCAGTTCTTC	.	TRBV5-1	TRBJ2-1	TRBD1
CASSGWAERSKAGAFF	TGTGCCAGCAGTGGGTGGGCAGAACGTTCCAAAGCGGGGGCTTTCTTT	few	TRBV12-3/TRBV12-4	TRBJ1-1	.
CASSQAGAYNEQFF	TGTGCCAGCAGCCAAGCGGGGGCTTACAATGAGCAGTTCTTC	many	TRBV7-2	TRBJ2-1	TRBD2
CASRDVRTYNEQFF	TGTGCCAGCAGAGACGTGCGAACCTACAATGAGCAGTTCTTC	.	TRBV5-6	TRBJ2-1	.
CASSGPGIEQYF	TGTGCCAGCTCAGGGCCGGGTATCGAGCAGTACTTC	few	TRBV7-6	TRBJ2-7	.
CASINRPGGPYGYTF	TGTGCCAGCATCAATCGTCCAGGGGGTCCTTATGGCTACACCTTC	few	TRBV6-8	TRBJ1-2	TRBD1
CSAYVGTSERHNYGYTF	TGCAGTGCTTACGTAGGGACATCCGAGCGCCATAACTATGGCTACACCTTC	.	TRBV20-1	TRBJ1-2	.
CAGSQSGSPSSQPQHF	TGCGCCGGCAGTCAATCGGGCAGCCCGAGCAGTCAGCCCCAGCATTTT	.	TRBV23-1	TRBJ1-5	.
CASSFPGLAGVIVPGELFF	TGTGCCAGCAGTTTCCCTGGACTAGCGGGGGTTATTGTTCCCGGGGAGCTGTTTTTT	.	TRBV12-3/TRBV12-4	TRBJ2-2	TRBD2
CASSLPGPSFEQFF	TGTGCCAGCAGCCTACCGGGACCGTCCTTTGAGCAGTTCTTC	.	TRBV6-2/TRBV6-3	TRBJ2-1	.
CASSLKRGRGPRDDYGYTF	TGTGCCAGCAGCCTCAAGCGGGGGCGGGGGCCCCGAGATGACTATGGCTACACCTTC	.	TRBV3-1	TRBJ1-2	.
CASSLQGAVSYEQYF	TGTGCCAGCAGCTTGCAGGGGGCGGTTTCCTACGAGCAGTACTTC	.	TRBV5-6	TRBJ2-7	TRBD1
CASSLWAHTEAFF	TGTGCCAGCAGTTTATGGGCCCACACTGAAGCTTTCTTT	few	TRBV28	TRBJ1-1	.
CASSLRGGENEQFF	TGTGCCAGTAGTCTCCGCGGGGGGGAAAATGAGCAGTTCTTC	.	TRBV19	TRBJ2-1	TRBD2
CASSLRGDRGPYEQYF	TGCGCCAGCAGCTTGAGGGGGGACAGGGGCCCCTACGAGCAGTACTTC	.	TRBV5-1	TRBJ2-7	TRBD1
CASSPPLTGEVNF	TGTGCCAGCAGTCCCCCCCTCACAGGGGAGGTGAACTTC	.	TRBV28	TRBJ2-7	.
CACVSGSPSGNTIYF	TGTGCCTGCGTTTCCGGGTCCCCCTCTGGAAACACCATATATTTT	few	TRBV7-9	TRBJ1-3	.
CASSFPKNGYTF	TGTGCCAGCAGCTTCCCAAAGAATGGCTACACCTTC	few	TRBV7-9	TRBJ1-2	.
CASSQELGREAGANVLTF	TGTGCCAGCAGCCAAGAGCTGGGCCGAGAAGCTGGGGCCAACGTCCTGACTTTC	few	TRBV14	TRBJ2-6	.
CASSFVGGEETQYF	TGTGCCAGCAGTTTTGTGGGGGGCGAGGAGACCCAGTACTTC	.	TRBV27	TRBJ2-5	.